This paragraph reports one TCR beta chain. The data originate from a study of T cell responses to AZD1222 COVID-19 vaccine. Timing groups of about 4 and about 12 weeks for second doses were pooled. V lost 1 base and J 1 base, leaving 5 bases between the germline ends. Germline values: CDR1 LNHDA, CDR2 SQIVND (reference sequence). The CDR3 consists of 14 residues. Measured with immunoSEQ multiplex PCR; TCRdb has only the in-frame clones, and not every one. The sample contains 43,000 or so clones, 80% to 95% of which appear only once. Sequences were derived from peripheral blood, sampled 28 days after the second AZD1222 dose. The clonotype comes from an adult who received the AZD1222 COVID-19 vaccine. The rearrangement joins TRBV19 to TRBJ1-5; D gene uncertain. This CDR3 reads CASSIGFSNQPQHF. CDR3 bases: TGTGCCAGTAGTATAGGGTTCAGCAATCAGCCCCAGCATTTT.